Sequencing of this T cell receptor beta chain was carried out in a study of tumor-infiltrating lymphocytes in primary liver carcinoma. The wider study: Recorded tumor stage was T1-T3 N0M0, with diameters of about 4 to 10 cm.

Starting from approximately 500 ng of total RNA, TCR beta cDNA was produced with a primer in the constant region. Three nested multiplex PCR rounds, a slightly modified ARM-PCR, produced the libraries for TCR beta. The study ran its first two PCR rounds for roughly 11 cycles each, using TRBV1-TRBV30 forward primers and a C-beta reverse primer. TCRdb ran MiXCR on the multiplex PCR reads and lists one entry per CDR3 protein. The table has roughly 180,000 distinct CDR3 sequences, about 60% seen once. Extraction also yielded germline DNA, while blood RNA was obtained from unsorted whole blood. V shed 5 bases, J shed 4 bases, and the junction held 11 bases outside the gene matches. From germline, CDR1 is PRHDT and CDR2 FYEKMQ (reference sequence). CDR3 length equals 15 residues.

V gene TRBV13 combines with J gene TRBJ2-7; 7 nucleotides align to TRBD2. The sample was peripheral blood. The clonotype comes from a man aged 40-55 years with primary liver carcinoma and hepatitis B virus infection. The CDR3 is CASSLEGGSLYEQYF. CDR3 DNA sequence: TGTGCCAGCAGCCTCGAGGGCGGGAGTCTTTACGAGCAGTACTTC. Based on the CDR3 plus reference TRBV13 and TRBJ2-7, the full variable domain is AAGVIQSPRHLIKEKRETATLKCYPIPRHDTVYWYQQGPGQDPQFLISFYEKMQSDKGSIPDRFSAQQFSDYHSELNMSSLELGDSALYFCASSLEGGSLYEQYFGPGTRLTVT.